The 27 T cell receptor beta chains listed next were all sequenced from one sample in a study of shared clonotypes between healthy human individuals. Assay used: immunoSEQ multiplex PCR; TCRdb lists only in-frame clones, some missing. This table holds about 1.5 million clones, around 98% found once. The sample taken for sequencing was naive CD4+ T cells sorted from blood. As for subset: CD45RA+ positively selected. The receptors derive from a man aged 25-45 years in good health.

This chain links TRBV11-2 with TRBJ2-7; no definite D call. The CDR3 covers 14 residues. Per germline, CDR1 SGHAT and CDR2 FQNNGV. Deletions cut 2 bases from V and 0 bases from J, with 8 bases between. The DNA for the CDR3 is TGTGCCAGCAGCTTACTGAAAAACTCCTACGAGCAGTACTTC. Its protein is CASSLLKNSYEQYF.

This clone came up once. The chain joins TRBV10-3 to TRBJ1-2; 10 positions match TRBD1. Germline trimming cut 7 bases from V and 7 bases from J; bases unmatched to any gene: 9. The CDR3 sequence is 14 residues long. CDR1 is ENHRY and CDR2 is SYGVKD in the germline V gene. In DNA, the CDR3 is TGTGCCATCAAGGGACAGGGGTCTCCTCCTGGCTACACCTTC. Its protein is CAIKGQGSPPGYTF.

The V call is TRBV5-4, the J call TRBJ2-1; 7 bases map to TRBD2. The CDR3 covers 13 residues. From germline, CDR1 is SGHNT and CDR2 YYREEE (reference sequence). V was clipped by 2 bases and J by 6 bases; unmatched bases: 2. The CDR3 DNA reads as TGTGCCAGCAGCTTCGAGCGGGGCAATGAGCAGTTCTTC. Its translation: CASSFERGNEQFF.

The count of this clone is one. This sequence joins TRBV9 and TRBJ2-1, with D tentatively TRBD2 (6 bases). The V gene's germline CDR1 is SGDLS and CDR2 YYNGEE. This CDR3 has 13 amino acids. V gave up 3 bases and J gave up 4 bases, with 8 bases separating them. The CDR3 coding sequence is TGTGCCAGCAGCGAGGGACTTTACAATGAGCAGTTCTTC. Its protein is CASSEGLYNEQFF.

The rearrangement uses TRBV6-6 and TRBJ2-7, with D tentatively TRBD1 or TRBD2 (5 bases each). The CDR3 consists of 15 residues. In germline, CDR1 is MNHNY, CDR2 SVGAGI (reference sequence). Trimming shortened V by 3 bases and J by 6 bases, and 18 bases separated the two germline ends. DNA of the CDR3: TGTGCCAGCAGTTATGGTGGGACCAACCCACCCGAGCAGTACTTC. It is translated as CASSYGGTNPPEQYF.

The rearrangement uses TRBV18 and TRBJ2-2, with 8 bases identical to TRBD1. The CDR3 covers 18 residues. Per the germline V gene, CDR1 is KGHSH and CDR2 is LQKENI. The J segment lost 1 base and the V segment lost 6 bases, leaving 13 bases of the junction unmatched. As DNA, the CDR3 is TGTGCCAGCTCTTTCGGCAGGGGGCGGTCGGAGAACACCGGGGAGCTGTTTTTT. Its translation is CASSFGRGRSENTGELFF.

J is TRBJ2-3 and V is TRBV6-5; D unresolved. Germline CDR1 reads MNHEY; CDR2 reads SVGAGI. This CDR3 spans 13 amino acids. Trimming left V 7 bases short and J 7 bases short, with 15 bases between. Written as DNA, the CDR3 is TGTGCCAGCAAGGCCCCTGTCGTTAATACGCAGTATTTT. Amino acid sequence: CASKAPVVNTQYF.

Of note for this clone: Relative to the germline gene, one junction end is altered; a read error may explain this. The chain is built from TRBV7-7 and TRBJ2-3; D is uncertain. The germline V gene has CDR1 SSHAT and CDR2 FNYEAQ (reference sequence). This CDR3 spans 12 amino acids. The DNA for the CDR3 is TGTGCTAGCAGCTCGCCAGGAAATACGCAGTATTTT. Translated: CASSSPGNTQYF.

This clone was detected only once. This chain connects TRBV14 to TRBJ2-3; 8 nucleotides match TRBD1. Germline assignment: CDR1 SGHDN and CDR2 FVKESK. J gave up 1 base and V 4 bases, and 4 bases lay outside the gene matches. The length of the CDR3 is 15 residues. Written as DNA, the CDR3 is TGTGCCAGCAGCCCGGGACAGGCGGGCACAGATACGCAGTATTTT. This codes for CASSPGQAGTDTQYF.

This chain uses TRBV7-8 with TRBJ1-2; TRBD1 matches 9 bases. Looked up from germline, CDR1 is SGHVS and CDR2 is FQNEAQ. J gave up 2 bases and V 1 base, and 2 bases lay outside the gene matches. The CDR3 extends over 15 amino acids. The chain's CDR3 is CASSLVTGGNYGYTF. CDR3 bases: TGTGCCAGCAGCTTAGTTACAGGGGGCAACTATGGCTACACCTTC.

This clone appeared once. This rearrangement joins TRBV28 to TRBJ2-5; 9 bases map to TRBD2. The CDR3 has 15 amino acids. Germline CDR1 is MDHEN and CDR2 is SYDVKM. J gave up 1 base and V 1 base, and 1 base lay outside the gene matches. As DNA, the CDR3 is TGTGCCAGCAGTTTATCAGCGGGAGGCCAAGAGACCCAGTACTTC. Its translation: CASSLSAGGQETQYF.

This rearrangement joins TRBV5-8 to TRBJ1-1; 8 nucleotides match TRBD1. V lost 3 bases and J lost 10; bases outside the gene matches: 5. Germline-derived CDR1 and CDR2 are SGHTS and YDEGEE. The length of the CDR3 is 12 residues. CDR3 in DNA: TGTGCCAGCAGCTCCCGGACAGGGCTAGCTTTCTTT. Encoded protein: CASSSRTGLAFF.

This chain joins TRBV19 and TRBJ1-5; TRBD1 matches at 7 bases. The CDR3 spans 14 residues. The germline gives CDR1 LNHDA, CDR2 SQIVND (reference sequence). With V trimmed by 5 bases and J by 5 bases, 6 bases remained unmatched. CDR3 loop: CASSSSGGHQPQHF. CDR3 sequence (DNA): TGTGCCAGTAGTTCATCAGGGGGACATCAGCCCCAGCATTTT.

The V and J genes are TRBV10-3 and TRBJ2-5; D unresolved. The CDR3 runs to 12 residues. Trimming pared 6 bases from V and 3 bases from J, leaving 8 bases between. Germline V CDR1 and CDR2: ENHRY, SYGVKD. The CDR3 protein is CAIRGNEETQYF. The CDR3, as DNA: TGTGCCATCAGGGGTAACGAAGAGACCCAGTACTTC.

The chain combines TRBV5-1 with TRBJ2-1; D call uncertain. Trimming removed 3 bases at V and 10 bases at J, with 8 bases between. The CDR3 has 11 amino acids. Germline loops: CDR1 SGHRS, CDR2 YFSETQ. This CDR3 is CASSSAAEQFF. CDR3 sequence (DNA): TGCGCCAGCAGCTCCGCGGCCGAGCAGTTCTTC.

This chain connects TRBV10-2 to TRBJ2-1; 8 nucleotides line up with TRBD2. The CDR3 covers 13 residues. Looked up from germline, CDR1 is WSHSY and CDR2 is SAAADI. V lost 2 bases, J lost 14 bases, and 8 bases stayed unmatched. The CDR3 region is CASSEASLADKFF. Here the CDR3 DNA reads TGCGCCAGCAGTGAGGCCTCACTAGCGGATAAGTTCTTC.

The chain has TRBV18 and TRBJ1-2; 11 bases agree with TRBD1. Germline-derived CDR1 and CDR2 are KGHSH and LQKENI. V shed 6 bases and J 4 bases; nucleotides not matched to a gene: 13. CDR3 length equals 17 residues. CDR3 bases: TGTGCCAGCTCCGGGACAGGGGGTCCTGTAGCAGGCTATGGCTACACCTTC. Its translation is CASSGTGGPVAGYGYTF.

CDR3 DNA: TGTGCCACCAGCAGAGATCTCGGGAAGAACACTGAAGCTTTCTTT. It yields the protein CATSRDLGKNTEAFF. The rearrangement joins TRBV15 to TRBJ1-1; no firm D call. Germline V gene lookup returns CDR1 LNHNV and CDR2 YYDKDF (reference sequence). The CDR3 spans 15 residues. V was clipped by 0 bases and J by 1 base, with 9 bases between them.

The V and J genes are TRBV23-1 and TRBJ2-3; the match to TRBD2 covers 8 bases. TRBV23-1 is recorded as an ORF, its role being uncertain. The ends lost 3 bases at V and 4 bases at J; junction bases unmatched: 9. The CDR3 runs to 16 residues. The CDR3 DNA reads TGCGCCAGCAGTCATGGGGGACTAGAAATGCCAGATACGCAGTATTTT. Translating gives CASSHGGLEMPDTQYF.

The chain employs TRBV27 and TRBJ2-7; tentatively, D is TRBD2 (5 bases). Germline CDR1 MNHEY, CDR2 SMNVEV (reference sequence). CDR3 size: 13 residues. The V end was cut by 4 bases, the J end by 3 bases, with 10 bases between. This CDR3 is CASSSREGYEQYF. The CDR3 DNA is TGTGCCAGCAGTTCTCGGGAAGGCTACGAGCAGTACTTC.

The chain carries TRBV28 and TRBJ2-7; 9 bases map to TRBD1. Trimming took 6 bases from V and 7 from J; bases not matched to a gene: 13. Per germline, CDR1 MDHEN and CDR2 SYDVKM. The CDR3 consists of 15 residues. CDR3 nucleotides: TGTGCCAGCAGCCTCGGGACAGGGCCGTCTTGGGAGCAGTACTTC. Translated, it gives CASSLGTGPSWEQYF.

The chain uses TRBV11-2 and TRBJ1-3; D is uncertain. V was clipped by 8 bases and J by 0 bases, with 5 bases between them. The CDR3 extends over 12 amino acids. CDR1 and CDR2 (germline): SGHAT, FQNNGV. In DNA, the CDR3 is TGTGCCAGCGCTACCTCTGGAAACACCATATATTTT. Protein: CASATSGNTIYF.

The genes are TRBV11-3 and TRBJ2-3, with D perhaps matching TRBD2 (5 bases). There are 14 residues in the CDR3. Trimming removed 1 base from V and 2 bases from J, with 7 bases in between. In germline, CDR1 is SGHNT, CDR2 YENEEA. As DNA, the CDR3 is TGTGCCAGCAGCTTAGGACTATCCACAGATACGCAGTATTTT. Amino acid sequence: CASSLGLSTDTQYF.

The chain employs TRBV11-2 and TRBJ2-1, with 7 bases fitting TRBD2. V gave up 1 base and J gave up 2 bases; unmatched junction bases: 8. Germline-derived CDR1 and CDR2 are SGHAT and FQNNGV. The CDR3 is made up of 17 amino acids. CDR3 DNA sequence: TGTGCCAGCAGCTTAGGGGAGCGGGGAACCCCCTACAATGAGCAGTTCTTC. Translated: CASSLGERGTPYNEQFF.

Concerning this clone itself: This CDR3 is also generated by other DNA sequences in the sample. V is TRBV9 and J is TRBJ2-2; D is ambiguous. The CDR3 extends over 12 amino acids. CDR1 SGDLS and CDR2 YYNGEE come from the germline V gene. Deletions cut 0 bases from V and 4 bases from J, with 1 base between. This CDR3 reads CASSVGTGELFF. The CDR3 DNA sequence: TGTGCCAGCAGCGTAGGCACCGGGGAGCTGTTTTTT.

The genes are TRBV5-4 and TRBJ1-1, with a possible D match to TRBD1 (5 bases). CDR3 size: 18 residues. Germline CDR1 reads SGHNT; CDR2 reads YYREEE (reference sequence). V was shortened by 0 bases and J by 5 bases, with 23 bases between the two germline ends. For the CDR3, the DNA is TGTGCCAGCAGCTTGGACCCTGTGGACACCCTAATTGGAACTGAAGCTTTCTTT. Its protein product is CASSLDPVDTLIGTEAFF.

This sequence joins TRBV18 and TRBJ2-3, with 7 bases fitting TRBD2. The germline CDR1 and CDR2 sequences are KGHSH and LQKENI. Germline trimming cut 3 bases from V and 2 bases from J; bases unmatched to any gene: 5. This CDR3 is 15 amino acids long. CDR3 nucleotides: TGTGCCAGCTCACCTGCGGGAGTCTCCACAGATACGCAGTATTTT. This encodes CASSPAGVSTDTQYF.